The 13 T cell receptor beta chains presented below share a single source sample, sequenced in a study of cytomegalovirus exposure and HLA in healthy donors. 13 Jbeta primers and 60 Vbeta primers were used for the PCR. The data were produced by immunoSEQ multiplex PCR, yet TCRdb's version contains in-frame clones alone and is incomplete. Of around 100,000 clones listed, approximately 77% were seen once; the top ten hold roughly 9.3%. Sample: PBMCs. The source of these receptors is a male donor in good health and CMV-seropositive.

There are a few counts of this clone. This rearrangement joins TRBV6-6 to TRBJ2-7; D call uncertain. The CDR3 consists of 10 residues. V shed 5 bases and J shed 7 bases, with 6 bases lying between them. Germline V gives CDR1 MNHNY, CDR2 SVGAGI (reference sequence). CDR3 sequence reads: CASSAEEQYF. In nucleotides, the CDR3 is TGTGCCAGCAGTGCGGAGGAGCAGTACTTC.

This chain joins TRBV12-5 and TRBJ2-7; D possibly corresponds to TRBD1 (6 bases). The CDR3 loop spans 12 amino acids. Trimming took 6 bases from V and 4 from J, leaving 10 bases between them. Germline lookup yields CDR1 LGHNT and CDR2 FRNRAP. CDR3 in DNA: TGTGCTAGTGGGACAGGATGGTACGAGCAGTACTTC. As protein: CASGTGWYEQYF.

V gene TRBV2 combines with J gene TRBJ1-5; D is uncertain. The V end lost 6 bases, the J end lost 4 bases, and 10 bases lay between the germline ends. The germline V gene has CDR1 SNHLY and CDR2 FYNNEI. CDR3 length: 13 residues. CDR3 DNA sequence: TGTGCCAGCAGGGCAACGGGGAATCAGCCCCAGCATTTT. Its protein is CASRATGNQPQHF.

The chain links TRBV28 to TRBJ2-3; 11 positions agree with TRBD2. The junction had 11 bases not matched to a gene; V was cut back by 6 bases and J by 6 bases. Per germline, CDR1 MDHEN and CDR2 SYDVKM. This CDR3 has 16 amino acids. The CDR3 loop reads CASSFSGRAFSDTQYF. CDR3 DNA: TGTGCCAGCAGCTTTAGCGGGAGGGCCTTCTCGGATACGCAGTATTTT. Together with reference TRBV28 and TRBJ2-3, the CDR3 gives the full variable domain: DVKVTQSSRYLVKRTGEKVFLECVQDMDHENMFWYRQDPGLGLRLIYFSYDVKMKEKGDIPEGYSVSREKKERFSLILESASTNQTSMYLCASSFSGRAFSDTQYFGPGTRLTVL.

This rearrangement joins TRBV28 to TRBJ2-1, with a possible D match to TRBD2 (6 bases). This CDR3 contains 13 residues. Germline CDR1 reads MDHEN; CDR2 reads SYDVKM. The V and J ends lost 5 bases and 7 bases respectively, with 12 bases between them. The CDR3 sequence: CASSQLRGNEQFF. The CDR3 DNA sequence: TGTGCCAGCAGTCAACTCCGGGGGAATGAGCAGTTCTTC.

This chain connects TRBV9 to TRBJ2-5; 7 bases map to TRBD1. Per germline, CDR1 SGDLS and CDR2 YYNGEE. This CDR3 is 16 amino acids long. The J segment lost 1 base and the V segment lost 2 bases, leaving 8 bases of the junction unmatched. CDR3: CASSVGLGGLQETQYF. The CDR3 nucleotides read TGTGCCAGCAGCGTCGGGTTAGGGGGCCTCCAAGAGACCCAGTACTTC.

This chain connects TRBV2 to TRBJ2-2; maybe TRBD2 (5 bases). CDR3 size: 16 residues. Germline CDR1 is SNHLY and CDR2 is FYNNEI. Deletions cut 6 bases from V and 2 bases from J, with 16 bases between. CDR3 residues: CASRGDAGLNTGELFF. The CDR3 DNA is TGTGCCAGCAGAGGAGACGCGGGCCTTAACACCGGGGAGCTGTTTTTT.

This chain connects TRBV18 to TRBJ1-1; D may be TRBD1 (5 bases). The V end lost 6 bases, the J end lost 1 base, and 15 bases lay between the germline ends. The length of the CDR3 is 15 residues. Germline CDR1 KGHSH, CDR2 LQKENI. The CDR3 DNA is TGTGCCAGCTCGGACGGTCTTGGGGCGAACACTGAAGCTTTCTTT. Residues: CASSDGLGANTEAFF.

The chain carries TRBV6-5 and TRBJ2-4, with D perhaps matching TRBD1 (6 bases). V was trimmed by 5 bases and J by 6 bases, leaving 8 bases between them. The CDR3 extends over 12 amino acids. Germline V lookup: CDR1 MNHEY, CDR2 SVGAGI. The CDR3 loop reads CASSGTPNIQYF. CDR3 DNA sequence: TGTGCCAGCAGTGGGACACCAAACATTCAGTACTTC.

This clone is a singleton in its sample. The chain recombines TRBV7-9 with TRBJ2-1; possible D gene TRBD2, 6 bases. Germline V gene sequence: CDR1 SEHNR, CDR2 FQNEAQ (reference sequence). This CDR3 has 14 residues. Trimming removed 0 bases at V and 7 bases at J, with 10 bases between. The CDR3, as DNA: TGTGCCAGCAGCTTAGCCGGGAGAGGGAATGAGCAGTTCTTC. Amino acid sequence: CASSLAGRGNEQFF.

The chain recombines TRBV18 with TRBJ2-1, with D maybe TRBD1 (6 bases). V was trimmed by 1 base and J by 3 bases, leaving 13 bases between them. Germline V gene sequence: CDR1 KGHSH, CDR2 LQKENI. This CDR3 has 16 amino acids. The CDR3 region has the DNA TGTGCCAGCTCACCACGCGACAGGTCGAACTACAATGAGCAGTTCTTC. This translates into CASSPRDRSNYNEQFF.

The chain carries TRBV9 and TRBJ2-3; 9 nucleotides match TRBD2. This CDR3 region has 16 residues. Germline V CDR1 and CDR2: SGDLS, YYNGEE. Trimming at V came to 4 bases and at J to 1 base, leaving 7 bases not matched to a gene. DNA of the CDR3: TGTGCCAGCAGCTCATCATGGACTAGCGGCACAGATACGCAGTATTTT. Translated: CASSSSWTSGTDTQYF.

This chain connects TRBV4-2 to TRBJ2-4; 7 nucleotides agree with TRBD2. Unmatched junction bases numbered 14, after V lost 4 bases and J lost 5 bases. Germline V lookup: CDR1 LGHNA, CDR2 YNFKEQ. The CDR3 is 17 residues long. CDR3 protein: CASSPYDVAGVENIQYF. The CDR3 coding sequence is TGTGCCAGCAGCCCCTACGACGTGGCGGGAGTAGAAAACATTCAGTACTTC.